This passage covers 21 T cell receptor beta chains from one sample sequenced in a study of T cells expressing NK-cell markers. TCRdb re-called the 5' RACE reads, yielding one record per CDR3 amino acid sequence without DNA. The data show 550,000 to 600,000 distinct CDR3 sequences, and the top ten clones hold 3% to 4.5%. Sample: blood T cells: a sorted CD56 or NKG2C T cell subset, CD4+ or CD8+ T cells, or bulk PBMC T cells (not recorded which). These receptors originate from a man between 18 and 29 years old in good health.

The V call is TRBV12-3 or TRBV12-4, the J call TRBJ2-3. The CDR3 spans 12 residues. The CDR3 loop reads CASTLRGDTQYF.

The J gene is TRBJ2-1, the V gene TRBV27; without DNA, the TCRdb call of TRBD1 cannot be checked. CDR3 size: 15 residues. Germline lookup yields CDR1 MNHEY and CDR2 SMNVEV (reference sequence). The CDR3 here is CASTTSFQGGNEQFF.

The CDR3 is CASSHGLAGGGRTDTQYF. The chain employs TRBV10-2 and TRBJ2-3; absent DNA, TCRdb's TRBD2 call cannot be checked. Per germline, CDR1 WSHSY and CDR2 SAAADI. The CDR3 consists of 18 residues.

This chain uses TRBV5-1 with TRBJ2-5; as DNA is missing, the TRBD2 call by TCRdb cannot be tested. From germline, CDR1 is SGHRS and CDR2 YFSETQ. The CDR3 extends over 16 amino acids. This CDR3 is CASSLASGSVWETQYF.

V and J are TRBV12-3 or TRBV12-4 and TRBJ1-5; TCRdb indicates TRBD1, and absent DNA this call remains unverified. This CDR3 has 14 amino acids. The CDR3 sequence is CASRQGLGNQPQHF.

This CDR3 is CSVAYGTGNNSPLHF. V usage is TRBV29-1 and J usage is TRBJ1-6; TCRdb names TRBD1, which stays unverified in the absence of DNA. CDR3 size: 15 residues. Germline CDR1 reads SQVTM; CDR2 reads ANQGSEA.

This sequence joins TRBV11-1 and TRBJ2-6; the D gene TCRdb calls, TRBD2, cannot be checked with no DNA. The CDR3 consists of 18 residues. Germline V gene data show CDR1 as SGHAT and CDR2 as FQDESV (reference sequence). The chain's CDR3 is CASSLKGLADSGANVLTF. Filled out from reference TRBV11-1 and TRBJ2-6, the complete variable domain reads EAEVAQSPRYKITEKSQAVAFWCDPISGHATLYWYRQILGQGPELLVQFQDESVVDDSQLPKDRFSAERLKGVDSTLKIQPAELGDSAMYLCASSLKGLADSGANVLTFGAGSRLTVL.

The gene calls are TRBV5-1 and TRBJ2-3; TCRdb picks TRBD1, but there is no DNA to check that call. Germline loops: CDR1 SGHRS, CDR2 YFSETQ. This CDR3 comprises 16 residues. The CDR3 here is CASSLLPGDNTDTQYF.

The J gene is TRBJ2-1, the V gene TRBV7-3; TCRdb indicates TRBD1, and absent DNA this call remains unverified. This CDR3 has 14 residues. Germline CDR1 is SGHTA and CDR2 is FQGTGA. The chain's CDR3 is CASSPEGNYNEQFF.

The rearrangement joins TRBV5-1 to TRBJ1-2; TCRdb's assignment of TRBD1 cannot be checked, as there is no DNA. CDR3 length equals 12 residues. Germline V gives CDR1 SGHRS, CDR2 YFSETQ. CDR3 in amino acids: CASSSGTGHYTF.

This CDR3 is CASSYSSRGGKETQYF. V is TRBV6-5 and J is TRBJ2-5; TCRdb designates TRBD1, a call that cannot be tested without DNA. The germline gives CDR1 MNHEY, CDR2 SVGAGI. The CDR3 is made up of 16 amino acids.

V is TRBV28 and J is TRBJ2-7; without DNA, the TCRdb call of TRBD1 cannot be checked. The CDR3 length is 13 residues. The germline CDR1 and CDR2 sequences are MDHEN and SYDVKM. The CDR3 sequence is CASSPGEAKWQYF.

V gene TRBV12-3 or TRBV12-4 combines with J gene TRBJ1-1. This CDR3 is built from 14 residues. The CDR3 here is CASSLRSRLTEAFF.

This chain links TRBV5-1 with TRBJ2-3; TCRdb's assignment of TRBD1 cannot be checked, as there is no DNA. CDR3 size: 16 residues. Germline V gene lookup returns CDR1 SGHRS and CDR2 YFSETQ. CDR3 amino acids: CASSDQDRHSTDTQYF.

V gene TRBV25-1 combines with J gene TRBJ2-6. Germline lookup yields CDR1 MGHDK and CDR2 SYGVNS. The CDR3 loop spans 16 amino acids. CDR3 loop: CASSDPTSTGANVLTF.

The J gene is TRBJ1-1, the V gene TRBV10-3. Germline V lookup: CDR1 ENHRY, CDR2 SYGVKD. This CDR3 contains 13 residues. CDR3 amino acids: CAIGQGPNTEAFF.

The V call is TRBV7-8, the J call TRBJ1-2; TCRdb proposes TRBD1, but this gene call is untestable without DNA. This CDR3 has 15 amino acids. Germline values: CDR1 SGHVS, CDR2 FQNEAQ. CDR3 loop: CASSLLAGQGDGYTF.

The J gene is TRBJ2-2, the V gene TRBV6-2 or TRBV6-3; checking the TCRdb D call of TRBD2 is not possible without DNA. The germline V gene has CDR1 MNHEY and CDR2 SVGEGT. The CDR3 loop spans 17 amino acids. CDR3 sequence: CASSFLRLAGDTGELFF.

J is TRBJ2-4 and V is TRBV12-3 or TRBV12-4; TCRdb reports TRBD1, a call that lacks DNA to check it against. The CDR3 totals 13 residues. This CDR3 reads CASSPSVGDIQYF.

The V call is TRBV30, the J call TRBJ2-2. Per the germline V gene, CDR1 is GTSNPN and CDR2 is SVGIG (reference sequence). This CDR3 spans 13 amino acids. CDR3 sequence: CAWSVASTGELFF.

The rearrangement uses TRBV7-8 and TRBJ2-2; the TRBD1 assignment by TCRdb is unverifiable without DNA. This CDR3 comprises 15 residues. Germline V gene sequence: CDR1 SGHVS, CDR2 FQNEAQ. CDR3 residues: CASSFIKGGTGELFF.